Presented here are 24 T cell receptor beta chains from one specimen sequenced in a study of shared clonotypes between healthy human individuals. Some clones are missing from TCRdb's copy, which holds only in-frame ones; the method was immunoSEQ multiplex PCR. Counted here are about 2.4 million clones, roughly 93% occurring once; the ten biggest clones make up around 0.4%. Input material: naive CD4+ T cells from PBMCs. As to subset: CD45RA+ positively selected. The source is a man between 18 and 29 years old in good health. Some clones in this sample may be carry-over from other donors' samples.

The chain carries TRBV30 and TRBJ1-1; D remains ambiguous. Trimming shortened V by 0 bases and J by 5 bases, and 10 bases separated the two germline ends. CDR3 length equals 13 residues. Germline CDR1 GTSNPN, CDR2 SVGIG (reference sequence). The CDR3 nucleotides are TGTGCCTGGAGTGTACAGTTTCGGACTGAAGCTTTCTTT. This sequence encodes CAWSVQFRTEAFF.

The chain carries TRBV19 and TRBJ2-5; D not certain. Looked up from germline, CDR1 is LNHDA and CDR2 is SQIVND (reference sequence). Trimming left V 5 bases short and J 5 bases short, with 12 bases between. The CDR3 runs to 13 residues. The CDR3 region is CASSGPPGETQYF. CDR3 nucleotides: TGTGCCAGTAGTGGACCCCCCGGGGAGACCCAGTACTTC.

CDR3 residues: CATSRDRSEYYGYTF. For the CDR3, the DNA is TGTGCCACCAGCAGAGATCGGTCAGAATACTATGGCTACACCTTC. J is TRBJ1-2 and V is TRBV15; D is undetermined. The germline V gene has CDR1 LNHNV and CDR2 YYDKDF (reference sequence). The length of the CDR3 is 15 residues. Trimming stripped 0 bases from V and 3 bases from J, with 11 bases between.

This clone was detected once. This sequence joins TRBV29-1 and TRBJ2-5; maybe TRBD2 (5 bases). V lost 7 bases and J lost 4, with 10 bases in between. Germline values: CDR1 SQVTM, CDR2 ANQGSEA. The CDR3 totals 11 residues. This CDR3 is CSAAGLETQYF. The DNA of the CDR3 is TGCAGCGCCGCGGGTCTAGAGACCCAGTACTTC.

This rearrangement joins TRBV9 to TRBJ2-5, with D maybe TRBD1 (6 bases). Trimming shortened V by 0 bases and J by 1 base, and 13 bases separated the two germline ends. This CDR3 spans 16 amino acids. Germline CDR1 SGDLS, CDR2 YYNGEE. CDR3 protein: CASSVGRRGFQETQYF. The CDR3 region has the DNA TGTGCCAGCAGCGTAGGCCGCAGGGGATTCCAAGAGACCCAGTACTTC.

The chain is built from TRBV6-6 and TRBJ2-7; TRBD2 agrees at 15 bases. This CDR3 spans 15 amino acids. After removal of 6 bases from V and 3 bases from J, the junction contained 3 bases not matched to a gene. Per the germline V gene, CDR1 is MNHNY and CDR2 is SVGAGI (reference sequence). The CDR3 region is CASRGLAGGLYEQYF. CDR3 bases: TGTGCCAGCAGGGGACTAGCGGGAGGACTCTACGAGCAGTACTTC.

This clone was observed a handful of times. This sample also contains other DNA sequences that code for the same CDR3. The chain uses TRBV15 and TRBJ2-1; D gene unclear. Germline-derived CDR1 and CDR2 are LNHNV and YYDKDF (reference sequence). There are 15 residues in the CDR3. Trimming removed 0 bases from V and 0 bases from J, with 6 bases in between. The CDR3 reads CATSRDLSSYNEQFF. CDR3 DNA: TGTGCCACCAGCAGAGATCTAAGCTCCTACAATGAGCAGTTCTTC. Full variable domain (remainder filled in from reference TRBV15 and TRBJ2-1): DAMVIQNPRYQVTQFGKPVTLSCSQTLNHNVMYWYQQKSSQAPKLLFHYYDKDFNNEADTPDNFQSRRPNTSFCFLDIRSPGLGDTAMYLCATSRDLSSYNEQFFGPGTRLTVL.

This chain connects TRBV11-2 to TRBJ2-3; a weak D match, TRBD2 (6 bases). The CDR3 is 13 residues long. Germline loops: CDR1 SGHAT, CDR2 FQNNGV. V gave up 5 bases and J gave up 7 bases, with 13 bases separating them. CDR3 sequence reads: CASSARDVNTQYF. The CDR3 DNA is TGTGCCAGCAGCGCGCGGGATGTTAATACGCAGTATTTT.

The V gene is TRBV27, the J gene TRBJ1-4, with 10 bases that match TRBD1. Germline assignment: CDR1 MNHEY and CDR2 SMNVEV (reference sequence). This CDR3 comprises 16 residues. Unmatched junction bases numbered 11, after V lost 5 bases and J lost 8 bases. CDR3 coding DNA: TGTGCCAGCAGTCCACCTCGGACAGGGGGGACGGAAAAACTGTTTTTT. Translation gives CASSPPRTGGTEKLFF.

Only one count was recorded for this clone. The chain joins TRBV5-6 to TRBJ2-1; 11 nucleotides align to TRBD1. Germline lookup yields CDR1 SGHDT and CDR2 YYEEEE. With V trimmed by 4 bases and J by 4 bases, 4 bases remained unmatched. This CDR3 has 15 residues. This CDR3 reads CASSEDRGLYNEQFF. The CDR3, as DNA: TGTGCCAGCAGCGAGGACAGGGGGCTTTACAATGAGCAGTTCTTC.

This rearrangement joins TRBV5-5 to TRBJ1-1; D is unresolved. V was pared by 0 bases and J by 2 bases, with 5 bases between. The CDR3 has 13 residues. CDR1 is SGHKS, CDR2 YYEKEE, per germline (reference sequence). CDR3 nucleotide sequence: TGTGCCAGCAGCTTGGTAGCTAACACTGAAGCTTTCTTT. Translation gives CASSLVANTEAFF.

The chain carries TRBV4-1 and TRBJ2-3, with a tentative D call TRBD2 (6 bases). V lost 0 bases, J lost 0 bases, and 10 bases lay in between. Germline loops: CDR1 MGHRA, CDR2 YSYEKL. The CDR3 loop spans 16 amino acids. The CDR3 region has the DNA TGCGCCAGCAGCCAAGAGAGCGGGCCTAGCACAGATACGCAGTATTTT. It yields the protein CASSQESGPSTDTQYF.

V and J are TRBV27 and TRBJ2-3; maybe TRBD2 (6 bases). CDR3 length: 12 amino acids. V was pared by 7 bases and J by 3 bases, with 8 bases between. Germline V lookup: CDR1 MNHEY, CDR2 SMNVEV (reference sequence). For the CDR3, the DNA is TGTGCCAGCACCCTAGCGACAGATACGCAGTATTTT. Its protein is CASTLATDTQYF.

This clone has only one observation. V usage is TRBV13 and J usage is TRBJ1-1; D is perhaps TRBD1 (6 bases). The CDR3 spans 16 residues. With 5 bases removed from V and 1 base from J, the gap between germline ends came to 17 bases. CDR1 is PRHDT and CDR2 is FYEKMQ in the germline V gene (reference sequence). The CDR3 region is CASSRGDNLWNTEAFF. The CDR3 nucleotides read TGTGCCAGCAGCCGGGGGGACAATTTATGGAACACTGAAGCTTTCTTT.

The V call is TRBV9, the J call TRBJ2-1; 11 bases align to TRBD2. This CDR3 has 14 residues. In germline, CDR1 is SGDLS, CDR2 YYNGEE. V lost 3 bases to trimming and J lost 13 bases; unmatched junction nucleotides: 9. The CDR3: CASSAILAGVPQFF. The DNA for the CDR3 is TGTGCCAGCAGCGCAATACTAGCGGGAGTTCCCCAGTTCTTC.

This clone was observed once. The CDR3 region has the DNA TGTGCCAGCAGCTTCGGACCGACAGGGGCTCGAAACACCATATATTTT. Protein product: CASSFGPTGARNTIYF. The chain links TRBV5-6 to TRBJ1-3; TRBD1 matches 8 bases. Trimming at V came to 2 bases and at J to 5 bases, leaving 9 bases not matched to a gene. Germline V lookup: CDR1 SGHDT, CDR2 YYEEEE. CDR3 length: 16 residues.

Remarks on this clone: Other nucleotide sequences from this sample produce the same CDR3. V usage is TRBV5-1 and J usage is TRBJ2-5, with D possibly being TRBD2 (6 bases). Germline loops: CDR1 SGHRS, CDR2 YFSETQ. Trimming left V 0 bases short and J 3 bases short, with 9 bases between. This CDR3 has 14 residues. The CDR3 DNA sequence: TGCGCCAGCAGCTTGGTTTCGGGGGAAGAGACCCAGTACTTC. This translates into CASSLVSGEETQYF.

This rearrangement joins TRBV27 to TRBJ2-2; a weak D match, TRBD1 (6 bases). Germline assignment: CDR1 MNHEY and CDR2 SMNVEV (reference sequence). V was cut by 10 bases and J by 6 bases, with 12 bases left in between. CDR3 length: 12 amino acids. The CDR3 DNA reads TGTGCCAACCCAGGGGTGGCCGGGGAGCTGTTTTTT. Amino acid sequence: CANPGVAGELFF.

This clone was recorded once. V and J are TRBV10-3 and TRBJ2-7; the D gene is possibly TRBD2 (6 bases). Germline CDR1 ENHRY, CDR2 SYGVKD. CDR3 size: 14 residues. Trimming removed 10 bases from V and 3 bases from J, with 19 bases in between. The CDR3 DNA reads as TGTGCCACCCGGGCCCGGGAGAGATTCTACGAGCAGTACTTC. Its translation: CATRARERFYEQYF.

The J gene is TRBJ2-2, the V gene TRBV4-1, with TRBD2 identical over 9 bases. CDR1 and CDR2 from the germline V gene are MGHRA and YSYEKL. The CDR3 is 17 amino acids. V lost 0 bases and J lost 6; bases outside the gene matches: 8. The CDR3 protein is CASSQDRLAGSPGELFF. The CDR3 DNA follows: TGCGCCAGCAGCCAAGACAGGCTAGCGGGAAGTCCCGGGGAGCTGTTTTTT.

Of note for this clone: The sample has other DNA sequences that encode this CDR3 too. This chain uses TRBV6-5 with TRBJ2-3, with 7 bases matching TRBD2. This CDR3 region has 15 residues. Germline V gene sequence: CDR1 MNHEY, CDR2 SVGAGI. The V segment lost 2 bases and the J segment 6 bases; nucleotides outside the gene matches: 8. The CDR3 reads CASSYVAGAGDTQYF. CDR3 nucleotide sequence: TGTGCCAGCAGTTACGTGGCGGGAGCAGGCGATACGCAGTATTTT.

This clone was seen only once. The rearrangement links TRBV9 to TRBJ2-3; D is undetermined. Germline assignment: CDR1 SGDLS and CDR2 YYNGEE. This CDR3 region has 15 residues. V gave up 3 bases and J gave up 2 bases, with 13 bases separating them. CDR3: CASSGRLGPTDTQYF. Written as DNA, the CDR3 is TGTGCCAGCAGCGGACGACTCGGACCCACAGATACGCAGTATTTT.

On this clone: The same CDR3 arises from other DNA sequences in this sample as well. The gene calls are TRBV15 and TRBJ1-2; D remains ambiguous. There are 13 residues in the CDR3. Germline V gives CDR1 LNHNV, CDR2 YYDKDF (reference sequence). Trimming stripped 0 bases from V and 4 bases from J, with 6 bases between. CDR3 nucleotides: TGTGCCACCAGCAGAGATAGCGCCTATGGCTACACCTTC. This translates into CATSRDSAYGYTF. Variable domain in full (rest from reference TRBV15 and TRBJ1-2): DAMVIQNPRYQVTQFGKPVTLSCSQTLNHNVMYWYQQKSSQAPKLLFHYYDKDFNNEADTPDNFQSRRPNTSFCFLDIRSPGLGDTAMYLCATSRDSAYGYTFGSGTRLTVV.

Turning to this clone: The same CDR3 is also encoded by other DNA sequences in this sample. V is TRBV6-1 and J is TRBJ2-3; D perhaps matches TRBD2 (6 bases). This CDR3 has 12 residues. Per the germline V gene, CDR1 is MNHNS and CDR2 is SASEGT. Trimming took 8 bases from V and 0 from J, leaving 6 bases between them. This chain's CDR3 is CASRGSTDTQYF. For the CDR3, the DNA is TGTGCCAGCCGGGGGAGCACAGATACGCAGTATTTT.